Included here is one T cell receptor (beta chain) sequence, with context. These data come from a study of pediatric ulcerative colitis. The assay was immunoSEQ multiplex PCR, and TCRdb's table has in-frame clones only and misses some. The sample holds some 60,000 clones, 75% to 85% seen once. The CDR3 has 11 residues. Trimming left V 7 bases short and J 7 bases short, with 10 bases between. Germline CDR1 LNHDA, CDR2 SQIVND (reference sequence). V is TRBV19 and J is TRBJ1-1; no definite D call. Material for sequencing was blood. This sequence was found in a boy under 18 with moderate ulcerative colitis. The CDR3 loop is CASNFANEAFF. In DNA, the CDR3 is TGTGCCAGTAATTTTGCTAATGAAGCTTTCTTT.